This T cell receptor (beta chain) is drawn from a study of regulatory T cells in long-lasting Graves disease. Study-level results: Analysis covered peripheral blood alone, not thyroid tissue.

CDR3-region Arm-PCR and iRepertoire HTBI primers produced the TCR beta libraries. MiXCR, run by TCRdb on the multiplex PCR reads, gives a single entry per CDR3 protein. Of 310,000 or so distinct CDR3 sequences listed, around 20% are singletons. As to time point: persistent/refractory GD, antithyroid drugs over 5 years with positive TRAb. Making the TCR library involved RNA that had been extracted from PBMCs. The authors diagnosed Graves' disease using American Thyroid Association guidelines. Unmatched junction bases numbered 6, after V lost 7 bases and J lost 6 bases. Germline CDR1 is MNHNS and CDR2 is SASEGT. This CDR3 has 13 residues. This clonotype was seen more than once but under ten times. Its antigen remains unidentified.

The chain joins TRBV6-1 to TRBJ2-7; 10 bases match TRBD2. The starting material was peripheral blood mononuclear cells (PBMCs), obtained when the disease was refractory, from a patient treated with antithyroid drugs. The clonotype was recovered from a female donor with Graves disease. Here the CDR3 DNA reads TGTGCCAGCACAAAGCGGGAGGGCTCCGAGCAGTACTTC. Its protein is CASTKREGSEQYF.